This T cell receptor beta chain was identified in a study of cytomegalovirus exposure and HLA in healthy donors. Study-level background: The Caucasian-associated ancestry cluster contained about 80% of the approximately 390 genotyped donors. Study-level findings and limits: Cytomegalovirus association was assigned to about 150 TCR beta chains. Most of the TCR beta V segments (in an earlier analysis) were productive either about 90% or about 30% of the time.

It was with 60 Vbeta and 13 Jbeta primers that the PCR ran. Measured with immunoSEQ multiplex PCR; TCRdb has only the in-frame clones, and not every one. The top ten clones hold roughly 1.3% of a sample with some 150,000 clones, around four fifths of them seen once. The CDR3 extends over 15 amino acids. CDR1 and CDR2 from the germline V gene are SGHRS and YFSETQ. Trimming left V 2 bases short and J 5 bases short, with 14 bases between. As concerns this clone: What it binds is unknown.

The sample was PBMCs. The TCR was taken from a woman in her fifties or sixties in good health and CMV-seronegative. V is TRBV5-1 and J is TRBJ2-1; perhaps TRBD1 as D (6 bases). The CDR3 coding sequence is TGCGCCAGCAGCTTTCAACAGGGTAGCGACAATGAGCAGTTCTTC. As protein: CASSFQQGSDNEQFF.